This T cell receptor beta chain was obtained from a study of blood T cell repertoires in COVID-19. Study background: Whether acute or convalescent, the COVID-19 samples came from the United States, Italy and Spain. PBMCs, B-cell-depleted T cells, or T cells were the source of the cDNA or gDNA that made up the material.

In the original analysis: Counts of nucleated cells, estimated from reference gene primer amplification, were obtained. TCRdb's table, derived via immunoSEQ multiplex PCR, lists solely in-frame clones and lacks some. The V and J calls and clone size were taken over from that table, and D and trimming were inferred from the DNA. The data hold around 70,000 clones, with around 87% observed a single time. The sample comprised peripheral blood. This clonotype originated in a woman aged 80 or over with active or convalescent COVID-19.

Here the CDR3 reads CASTRWGQAKVTEAFF. CDR3 in DNA: TGTGCCAGCACGCGTTGGGGACAGGCGAAGGTCACTGAAGCTTTCTTT. The J gene is TRBJ1-1, the V gene TRBV27; 8 bases line up with TRBD1. Per germline, CDR1 MNHEY and CDR2 SMNVEV (reference sequence). Losses at the gene ends were 7 bases for V and 4 bases for J; bases not matched to a gene: 14. CDR3 length: 16 amino acids.